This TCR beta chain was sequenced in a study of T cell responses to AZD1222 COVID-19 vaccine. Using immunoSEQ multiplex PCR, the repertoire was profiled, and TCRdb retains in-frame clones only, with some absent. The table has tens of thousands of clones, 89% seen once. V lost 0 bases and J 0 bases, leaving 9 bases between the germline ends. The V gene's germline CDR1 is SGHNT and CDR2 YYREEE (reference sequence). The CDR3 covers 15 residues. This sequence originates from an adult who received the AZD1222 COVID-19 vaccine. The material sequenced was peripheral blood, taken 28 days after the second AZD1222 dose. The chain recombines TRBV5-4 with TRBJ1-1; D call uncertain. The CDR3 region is CASSLEVGVNTEAFF. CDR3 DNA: TGTGCCAGCAGCTTGGAGGTTGGGGTGAACACTGAAGCTTTCTTT.